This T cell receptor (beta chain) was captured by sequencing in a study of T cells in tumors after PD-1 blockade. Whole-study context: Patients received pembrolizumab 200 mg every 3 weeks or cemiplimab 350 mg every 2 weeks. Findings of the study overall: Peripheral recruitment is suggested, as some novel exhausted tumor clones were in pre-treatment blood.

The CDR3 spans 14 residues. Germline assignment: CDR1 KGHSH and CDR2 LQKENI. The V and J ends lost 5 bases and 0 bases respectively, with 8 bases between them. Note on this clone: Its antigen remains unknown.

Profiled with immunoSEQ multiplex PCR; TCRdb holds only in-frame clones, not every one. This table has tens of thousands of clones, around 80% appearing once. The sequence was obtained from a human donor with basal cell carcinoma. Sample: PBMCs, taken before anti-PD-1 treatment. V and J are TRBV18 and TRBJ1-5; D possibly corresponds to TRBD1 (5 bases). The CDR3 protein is CASSTQDSNQPQHF. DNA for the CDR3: TGTGCCAGCTCAACACAGGATAGCAATCAGCCCCAGCATTTT.